The rows below give T cell receptor beta chains drawn from one sample of a study of blood T cell repertoires in COVID-19. The table came from immunoSEQ multiplex PCR; TCRdb's copy has only in-frame clones and leaves some out. Of over 250,000 clones listed, 83% are singletons. Specimen: peripheral blood. These receptors were taken from a woman aged 45-65 years who had recovered from COVID-19. CDR3s leave out the opening cysteine and the closing phenylalanine or tryptophan. The listing skips clone size in some rows; elsewhere it reads once, few, many or a size class.

>TRBV25-1|TRBJ1-2|-
ASSDSREAYGYT
>TRBV3-1/TRBV3-2|TRBJ1-1|once
ASSLGQGRTEAF
>TRBV19|TRBJ1-2|-
ASTPDSGTGKGNGYT
>TRBV28|TRBJ2-3|few
ASSFQGSTDTQY
>TRBV29-1|TRBJ2-7|once
SVEYGLAGMDEQY
>TRBV3-1/TRBV3-2|TRBJ1-2|-
ASSPYGTGGLGGYT
>TRBV4-3|TRBJ2-7|-
ASSQEFGTSTYEQY
>TRBV5-1|TRBJ2-7|few
ASSPAPGTLLYEQY
>TRBV30|TRBJ1-2|few
AWSVSRPGGGYT
>TRBV5-1|TRBJ2-2|-
ASSLRTLNTGELF
>TRBV28|TRBJ2-3|-
ASSPQIGQVTDTQY
>TRBV30|TRBJ2-1|-
AWSAVSWGRGNNEQF
>TRBV12-3/TRBV12-4|TRBJ2-5|-
ASSEGGWVTQY
>TRBV4-1|TRBJ2-1|-
ASSQYRTGAYNEQF
>TRBV5-1|TRBJ2-1|-
ASSPPGLAGRNEQF
>TRBV28|TRBJ2-2|-
ASSWQGARHTGELF
>TRBV23-1|TRBJ2-6|once
ASSQVFRDWNSGANVLT
>TRBV6-5|TRBJ2-7|-
ASRPWGGFSYEQY
>TRBV15|TRBJ2-6|-
ATRIASGANVLT
>TRBV6-2/TRBV6-3|TRBJ2-5|-
ASSYVGGGETQY
>TRBV5-1|TRBJ2-1|-
ASSLAIALDEQF
>TRBV25-1|TRBJ2-1|-
ASSEWGSDRGNEQF
>TRBV2|TRBJ2-1|-
ASSQRTFYNEQF
>TRBV18|TRBJ2-5|-
ASSPVILADTQETQY
>TRBV7-2|TRBJ1-6|-
ASSLDGGSSYNSPLH
>TRBV5-4|TRBJ2-7|-
ASSRQDYEQY
>TRBV7-6|TRBJ2-3|-
ASSLGGTLGLAGRRAQDTQY
>TRBV7-2|TRBJ2-7|-
ASSLERTGAYEQY
>TRBV29-1|TRBJ1-6|-
SVAETGDNNSPLH
>TRBV4-2|TRBJ1-6|few
ASSQTGESPLH
>TRBV6-5|TRBJ2-7|-
ASSYSGGTRDEQY
>TRBV5-5|TRBJ2-7|once
ASSLPSGRGEQY
>TRBV9|TRBJ2-2|-
ASSRNQGQGNTGELF
>TRBV3-1/TRBV3-2|TRBJ1-1|once
ASSKYAGEAF
>TRBV9|TRBJ1-2|-
ASSVAEGVGYT
>TRBV3-1/TRBV3-2|TRBJ1-6|-
ASSSGIGSPNSPLH
>TRBV6-2/TRBV6-3|TRBJ2-3|few
ASTPGAGEADTQY
>TRBV3-1/TRBV3-2|TRBJ1-5|-
ASSQVGGQPQH
>TRBV3-1/TRBV3-2|TRBJ2-3|-
ASSPHGRGGTSDTQY
>TRBV7-2|TRBJ1-5|once
ASSTRDRGNQPQH
>TRBV7-9|TRBJ1-2|-
ASSLGGWDRDGYT
>TRBV4-3|TRBJ1-2|-
ASSQAQGPSTYGYT
>TRBV7-8|TRBJ2-3|-
ASSLRDSLTDTQY
>TRBV5-4|TRBJ2-6|once
ASSLGEISSGANVLT
>TRBV28|TRBJ1-1|-
ASSSAPGHRENTEAF
>TRBV21-1|TRBJ2-7|-
ASSTQDTDYEQY
>TRBV9|TRBJ1-1|few
ASSVGGQGITEAF
>TRBV18|TRBJ2-7|-
ASSRNEGYEQY
>TRBV9|TRBJ2-2|-
ASSVASGTRAGTGELF
>TRBV12-3/TRBV12-4|TRBJ1-2|few
ASRPTGSGYT
>TRBV5-4|TRBJ2-3|-
ASLETSGGTDTQY
>TRBV7-7|TRBJ2-5|-
ASSAQGDRGRLSGVQETQY
>TRBV19|TRBJ1-1|-
ASGLPRTGVVNTEAF
>TRBV3-1/TRBV3-2|TRBJ2-7|-
ASSQEMRRDTRSYEQY
>TRBV29-1|TRBJ1-2|-
SGGKGTGAYGYT
>TRBV6-2/TRBV6-3|TRBJ1-1|-
ASSPGGQSNLAEAF
>TRBV4-3|TRBJ2-5|once
ASSRRAGSGRRWETQY
>TRBV28|TRBJ1-2|-
ASSSGTLNYGYT
>TRBV3-1/TRBV3-2|TRBJ2-7|-
ASSQAPYAREEQY